What follows are 25 T cell receptor beta chains derived from one specimen sequenced in a study of PD-1 blockade in classical Hodgkin lymphoma. This sample's time point: newly diagnosed, previously untreated cHL patient sample. Magnetic negative selection was used to purify CD4+ T cells from PBMCs that had been thawed. This table comes from immunoSEQ multiplex PCR, and its TCRdb copy is limited to in-frame clones, with some not included. The sample shows roughly 16,000 clones, around 93% of them seen only once. Source material: CD4+ T cells from blood. These receptors all come from a human donor with classical Hodgkin lymphoma.

This clone came up once. The chain recombines TRBV28 with TRBJ2-1; D is uncertain. Trimming removed 5 bases at V and 10 bases at J, with 9 bases between. The CDR3 sequence is 11 residues long. Germline V lookup: CDR1 MDHEN, CDR2 SYDVKM. The CDR3 spells CASSSRAEQFF. The CDR3 DNA follows: TGTGCCAGCAGTAGTCGGGCAGAGCAGTTCTTC. Together with reference TRBV28 and TRBJ2-1, the CDR3 gives the full variable domain: DVKVTQSSRYLVKRTGEKVFLECVQDMDHENMFWYRQDPGLGLRLIYFSYDVKMKEKGDIPEGYSVSREKKERFSLILESASTNQTSMYLCASSSRAEQFFGPGTRLTVL.

The chain recombines TRBV5-3 with TRBJ1-2, with unresolved D. TRBV5-3 is placed among ORFs of uncertain function. Trimming took 3 bases from V and 5 from J, leaving 14 bases between them. This CDR3 region has 14 residues. The CDR3 reads CARSSKGEPYGYTF. The CDR3 DNA is TGTGCCAGAAGCTCCAAAGGAGAACCATATGGCTACACCTTC.

This rearrangement joins TRBV30 to TRBJ1-5, with D possibly TRBD1 on 5 matching bases. Germline CDR1 reads GTSNPN; CDR2 reads SVGIG (reference sequence). V lost 0 bases, J lost 7 bases, and 10 bases lay in between. The CDR3 loop spans 13 amino acids. The CDR3 protein is CAWSVQEGQPQHF. CDR3 DNA sequence: TGTGCCTGGAGTGTACAGGAGGGGCAGCCCCAGCATTTT.

The V and J genes are TRBV10-1 and TRBJ2-7, with 8 bases aligning to TRBD2. V dropped 6 bases and J dropped 3; count of bases not matched to a gene: 10. Germline CDR1 and CDR2: WNHNN and SYGVQD (reference sequence). The CDR3 is 15 residues long. In DNA, the CDR3 is TGCGCCAGCAGCGACTCTCGAGCGGGAGTCTACGAGCAGTACTTC. Its translation: CASSDSRAGVYEQYF.

The chain is built from TRBV21-1 and TRBJ2-2; the D call TRBD1 from the table was never checked on the DNA. TRBV21-1 is shown as a pseudogene. This CDR3 has 15 residues. The DNA for the CDR3 is TGTGCCAGCAGGATCCCGACAGGGGGTGGCGGGGAGCTGTTTTTT. This codes for CASRIPTGGGGELFF.

J is TRBJ1-5 and V is TRBV5-5; D is ambiguous. V was cut by 0 bases and J by 0 bases, with 7 bases left in between. CDR1 SGHKS and CDR2 YYEKEE come from the germline V gene (reference sequence). The CDR3 length is 15 residues. The CDR3 sequence: CASSLEGFSNQPQHF. The DNA of the CDR3 is TGTGCCAGCAGCTTGGAAGGTTTTAGCAATCAGCCCCAGCATTTT.

The chain employs TRBV7-9 and TRBJ1-5; D unresolved. The V gene's germline CDR1 is SEHNR and CDR2 FQNEAQ (reference sequence). Trimming stripped 2 bases from V and 3 bases from J, with 8 bases between. The CDR3 has 14 residues. In DNA form, the CDR3 reads TGTGCCAGCAGCTTAAATTCAGACAATCAGCCCCAGCATTTT. Translated, it gives CASSLNSDNQPQHF. Full variable domain (missing parts from reference TRBV7-9 and TRBJ1-5): DTGVSQNPRHKITKRGQNVTFRCDPISEHNRLYWYRQTLGQGPEFLTYFQNEAQLEKSRLLSDRFSAERPKGSFSTLEIQRTEQGDSAMYLCASSLNSDNQPQHFGDGTRLSIL.

The chain joins TRBV6-1 to TRBJ1-5; no definite D call. Trimming cost V 4 bases and J 2 bases, with 9 bases left between them. The CDR3 consists of 14 residues. The V gene's germline CDR1 is MNHNS and CDR2 SASEGT. The CDR3 sequence: CASSAGSGNQPQHF. In DNA, the CDR3 is TGTGCCAGCAGTGCTGGAAGTGGCAATCAGCCCCAGCATTTT.

This chain connects TRBV7-9 to TRBJ1-3; 7 bases map to TRBD1. The trim removed 11 bases at V and 5 bases at J, leaving 12 bases unmatched. Per germline, CDR1 SEHNR and CDR2 FQNEAQ (reference sequence). The CDR3 length is 14 residues. The CDR3: CACPGTAIRNTIYF. In DNA form, the CDR3 reads TGTGCCTGCCCGGGGACAGCCATCAGAAACACCATATATTTT.

The J gene is TRBJ2-5, the V gene TRBV15, with 7 bases aligning to TRBD1. V was pared by 0 bases and J by 6 bases, with 4 bases of the junction left unmatched. The CDR3 totals 14 residues. The germline gives CDR1 LNHNV, CDR2 YYDKDF (reference sequence). CDR3 sequence (DNA): TGTGCCACCAGCAGAGATAACAGGGGAAAGACCCAGTACTTC. Translating gives CATSRDNRGKTQYF.

The J gene is TRBJ1-2, the V gene TRBV28; a possible D gene is TRBD1 (6 bases). The CDR3 is made up of 15 amino acids. The V gene lost 1 base and the J gene lost 5 bases, with 14 bases spanning the gap. Germline assignment: CDR1 MDHEN and CDR2 SYDVKM. This CDR3 reads CASSLLGGSYYGYTF. The CDR3 DNA follows: TGTGCCAGCAGTTTATTGGGGGGCTCATATTATGGCTACACCTTC.

This clone occurred once. This rearrangement joins TRBV6-1 to TRBJ2-7; TRBD2 agrees at 8 bases. This CDR3 spans 13 amino acids. The V gene's germline CDR1 is MNHNS and CDR2 SASEGT. Trimming removed 8 bases from V and 3 bases from J; junction bases left unmatched: 6. Here the CDR3 DNA reads TGTGCCAGCGGGGCGGGAGGAGGCTACGAGCAGTACTTC. Translation: CASGAGGGYEQYF.

The chain combines TRBV28 with TRBJ2-5; TRBD1 is a possible D gene (7 bases). V dropped 6 bases and J dropped 4 bases, with 18 bases sitting between them. Germline V gene sequence: CDR1 MDHEN, CDR2 SYDVKM. This CDR3 is 15 amino acids long. The CDR3 sequence: CASREQGSGAETQYF. Here the CDR3 DNA reads TGTGCCAGCAGGGAACAGGGGTCGGGGGCAGAGACCCAGTACTTC. The full variable domain, completed using reference TRBV28 and TRBJ2-5, is DVKVTQSSRYLVKRTGEKVFLECVQDMDHENMFWYRQDPGLGLRLIYFSYDVKMKEKGDIPEGYSVSREKKERFSLILESASTNQTSMYLCASREQGSGAETQYFGPGTRLLVL.

The chain recombines TRBV7-9 with TRBJ1-1, with 7 nucleotides matching TRBD1. The CDR3 extends over 14 amino acids. Germline CDR1 reads SEHNR; CDR2 reads FQNEAQ (reference sequence). The V and J ends lost 5 bases and 4 bases, in that order; junction bases with no gene match: 7. CDR3 region: CASSVTGEATEAFF. The CDR3 DNA follows: TGTGCCAGCAGCGTCACAGGGGAAGCCACTGAAGCTTTCTTT.

The chain combines TRBV5-4 with TRBJ2-1; a possible D gene is TRBD2 (6 bases). CDR1 SGHNT and CDR2 YYREEE come from the germline V gene (reference sequence). Trimming removed 0 bases from V and 3 bases from J, with 10 bases in between. The CDR3 is 15 residues long. The CDR3 sequence: CASSLEWGDYNEQFF. In DNA, the CDR3 is TGTGCCAGCAGCTTGGAATGGGGGGACTACAATGAGCAGTTCTTC.

The chain links TRBV13 to TRBJ2-2; a weak D match, TRBD1 (5 bases). V was clipped by 5 bases and J by 6 bases, with 19 bases between them. CDR1 is PRHDT, CDR2 FYEKMQ, per germline (reference sequence). The CDR3 has 16 residues. CDR3 sequence (DNA): TGTGCCAGCAGCCTCGAGGCAGGGCTTGTATCCGGGGAGCTGTTTTTT. Translation gives CASSLEAGLVSGELFF.

The chain couples TRBV19 to TRBJ2-5, with TRBD2 matching over 8 bases. After removal of 5 bases from V and 6 bases from J, the junction contained 11 bases not matched to a gene. CDR1 is LNHDA, CDR2 SQIVND, per germline (reference sequence). The CDR3 has 15 residues. CDR3 sequence reads: CASSPRGGSGKTQYF. The CDR3, as DNA: TGTGCCAGTAGTCCCCGTGGGGGTAGCGGGAAGACCCAGTACTTC.

Here the CDR3 reads CASSETFDSTYEQYF. The CDR3 DNA reads as TGTGCCAGCAGTGAAACTTTTGACAGTACCTACGAGCAGTACTTC. This chain uses TRBV25-1 with TRBJ2-7; D perhaps matches TRBD1 (5 bases). Germline-derived CDR1 and CDR2 are MGHDK and SYGVNS. V shed 2 bases and J shed 2 bases, with 13 bases lying between them. The CDR3 has 15 amino acids.

The V call is TRBV5-1, the J call TRBJ1-1; perhaps TRBD1 as D (5 bases). CDR3 length: 16 residues. The germline V gene encodes CDR1 SGHRS and CDR2 YFSETQ. Trimming removed 0 bases at V and 0 bases at J, with 12 bases between. CDR3 amino acids: CASSLEGVYMNTEAFF. In DNA, the CDR3 is TGCGCCAGCAGCTTGGAAGGGGTATACATGAACACTGAAGCTTTCTTT.

The J gene is TRBJ2-2, the V gene TRBV5-1, with D maybe TRBD1 (6 bases). The V gene lost 4 bases and the J gene lost 8 bases, with 18 bases spanning the gap. The germline V gene encodes CDR1 SGHRS and CDR2 YFSETQ. The CDR3 contains 15 residues. The CDR3 region is CASSNDRPGAGELFF. The CDR3 bases are TGCGCCAGCAGCAATGACAGGCCTGGGGCAGGGGAGCTGTTTTTT. The full variable domain, completed using reference TRBV5-1 and TRBJ2-2, is KAGVTQTPRYLIKTRGQQVTLSCSPISGHRSVSWYQQTPGQGLQFLFEYFSETQRNKGNFPGRFSGRQFSNSRSEMNVSTLELGDSALYLCASSNDRPGAGELFFGEGSRLTVL.

This chain links TRBV4-2 with TRBJ2-1, with 12 bases that match TRBD2. After removal of 4 bases from V and 7 bases from J, the junction contained 17 bases not matched to a gene. Germline V gene sequence: CDR1 LGHNA, CDR2 YNFKEQ. The CDR3 has 19 amino acids. The CDR3 is CASSRILAGGRLAGNEQFF. CDR3 nucleotides: TGTGCCAGCAGCCGAATACTAGCGGGAGGCCGTCTAGCGGGGAATGAGCAGTTCTTC.

This clone has just a few counts. This chain connects TRBV14 to TRBJ1-1; 7 bases are shared with TRBD1. Germline trimming cut 5 bases from V and 6 bases from J; bases unmatched to any gene: 15. Germline V gives CDR1 SGHDN, CDR2 FVKESK. The CDR3 sequence is 16 residues long. The CDR3 protein is CASSAYSVAGGAEAFF. The CDR3 DNA sequence: TGTGCCAGCAGCGCCTACTCCGTGGCAGGGGGAGCTGAAGCTTTCTTT.

CDR3 bases: TGTGCCAGCAGCGTAGGCGCACGATCCTACAATGAGCAGTTCTTC. It codes for CASSVGARSYNEQFF. V gene TRBV9 combines with J gene TRBJ2-1; no clear D gene. Trimming pared 0 bases from V and 1 base from J, leaving 8 bases between. Per the germline V gene, CDR1 is SGDLS and CDR2 is YYNGEE. This CDR3 region has 15 residues.

J is TRBJ1-2 and V is TRBV2; 10 nucleotides agree with TRBD1. This CDR3 is built from 15 residues. V lost 2 bases, J lost 6 bases, and 6 bases stayed unmatched. The germline V gene has CDR1 SNHLY and CDR2 FYNNEI. In DNA, the CDR3 is TGTGCCAGCAGTGAACCGGACAGGGGGATGAATGGCTACACCTTC. Translating gives CASSEPDRGMNGYTF.

The V call is TRBV14, the J call TRBJ2-3, with D perhaps TRBD1 or TRBD2 (6 bases each). Germline assignment: CDR1 SGHDN and CDR2 FVKESK. The CDR3 has 15 residues. V lost 4 bases, J lost 9 bases, and 20 bases lay in between. CDR3 bases: TGTGCCAGCAGCCCGAGGGGGTCGACTAGGCCGACGCAGTATTTT. It yields the protein CASSPRGSTRPTQYF.